A single sample gave rise to the 24 T cell receptor beta chains below, sequenced in a study of cytomegalovirus exposure and HLA in healthy donors. Libraries were prepared by immunoSEQ multiplex PCR; TCRdb keeps only in-frame clonotypes and omits some of them. This table has under 200,000 clones, around 92% appearing once. The source material was PBMCs. The receptor source for this set is a young woman in good health and CMV-seropositive.

V usage is TRBV7-8 and J usage is TRBJ2-7; 11 nucleotides agree with TRBD2. V was clipped by 3 bases and J by 4 bases; unmatched bases: 5. Germline V gene lookup returns CDR1 SGHVS and CDR2 FQNEAQ. The CDR3 runs to 15 residues. The CDR3 DNA reads TGTGCCAGCAGCTTTTATGGGACTAGCGGATACGAGCAGTACTTC. It yields the protein CASSFYGTSGYEQYF.

The genes are TRBV19 and TRBJ2-2; 10 bases align to TRBD1. Germline V gives CDR1 LNHDA, CDR2 SQIVND (reference sequence). The junction had 9 bases not matched to a gene; V was cut back by 6 bases and J by 5 bases. There are 16 residues in the CDR3. CDR3 DNA sequence: TGTGCCAGTAGATCCTGGGACAGGGGACGAACCGGGGAGCTGTTTTTT. Translated: CASRSWDRGRTGELFF.

V and J are TRBV5-8 and TRBJ2-3, with D unclear. The CDR3 runs to 13 residues. V shed 6 bases and J shed 2 bases, with 10 bases lying between them. In germline, CDR1 is SGHTS, CDR2 YDEGEE. The CDR3 DNA follows: TGTGCCAGCAAATTGAGGTCCACAGATACGCAGTATTTT. Its translation is CASKLRSTDTQYF. The full variable domain, its missing parts supplied by reference TRBV5-8 and TRBJ2-3, is EAGVTQSPTHLIKTRGQQATLRCSPISGHTSVYWYQQALGLGLQFLLWYDEGEERNRGNFPPRFSGRQFPNYSSELNVNALELEDSALYLCASKLRSTDTQYFGPGTRLTVL.

Turning to this clone: Other DNA sequences within the sample encode an identical CDR3. This CDR3 reads CASSLTGGNQPQHF. CDR3 DNA sequence: TGTGCCAGCAGCCTGACAGGGGGCAATCAGCCCCAGCATTTT. The V call is TRBV7-2, the J call TRBJ1-5, with 8 bases that match TRBD1. The CDR3 spans 14 residues. Trimming removed 5 bases from V and 2 bases from J; junction bases left unmatched: 2. Germline CDR1 reads SGHTA; CDR2 reads FQGNSA.

V is TRBV25-1 and J is TRBJ2-2; D might be TRBD1 (5 bases). The CDR3 extends over 13 amino acids. V was clipped by 11 bases and J by 4 bases, with 14 bases between them. Germline-derived CDR1 and CDR2 are MGHDK and SYGVNS. As DNA, the CDR3 is TGTGCCTCCCAGGGTATGGGCACCGGGGAGCTGTTTTTT. Its translation: CASQGMGTGELFF.

The chain recombines TRBV7-9 with TRBJ1-3; TRBD1 might be the D (5 bases). V dropped 3 bases and J dropped 4 bases, with 10 bases sitting between them. Per the germline V gene, CDR1 is SEHNR and CDR2 is FQNEAQ (reference sequence). The CDR3 loop spans 14 amino acids. The CDR3 spells CASSFQGAGNTIYF. As DNA, the CDR3 is TGTGCCAGCAGCTTTCAGGGTGCAGGAAACACCATATATTTT.

CDR3 DNA sequence: TGTGCCAGCAGTTACCAAAGACAGTTTGGCGATACGCAGTATTTT. It is translated as CASSYQRQFGDTQYF. V gene TRBV11-1 combines with J gene TRBJ2-3, with D perhaps TRBD1 (5 bases). The CDR3 contains 15 residues. CDR1 and CDR2 (germline): SGHAT, FQDESV (reference sequence). V lost 6 bases and J 6 bases, leaving 19 bases between the germline ends.

Details on this clone: This sample also contains other DNA sequences that code for the same CDR3. The J gene is TRBJ2-7, the V gene TRBV9, with 9 nucleotides matching TRBD2. CDR1 is SGDLS, CDR2 YYNGEE, per germline. This CDR3 spans 15 amino acids. Trimming at V came to 0 bases and at J to 2 bases, leaving 3 bases not matched to a gene. In DNA, the CDR3 is TGTGCCAGCAGCGTAGGACTAGCGGCTACCTACGAGCAGTACTTC. Its protein product is CASSVGLAATYEQYF. The whole variable domain, remainder taken from reference TRBV9 and TRBJ2-7, is DSGVTQTPKHLITATGQRVTLRCSPRSGDLSVYWYQQSLDQGLQFLIQYYNGEERAKGNILERFSAQQFPDLHSELNLSSLELGDSALYFCASSVGLAATYEQYFGPGTRLTVT.

With respect to this clone: At one end the junction does not follow the germline gene, possibly because of a read error. V and J are TRBV2 and TRBJ1-1, with D possibly being TRBD1 (5 bases). The CDR3 has 12 amino acids. Germline V gives CDR1 SNHLY, CDR2 FYNNEI. The CDR3, as DNA: TGCTTGAAGTCGGGGGTCGGCACTGAAGCTTTCTTT. Its translation is CLKSGVGTEAFF.

The gene calls are TRBV7-8 and TRBJ1-4, with D perhaps TRBD1 (6 bases). CDR3 length: 14 residues. The V gene lost 5 bases and the J gene lost 5 bases, with 12 bases spanning the gap. Germline-derived CDR1 and CDR2 are SGHVS and FQNEAQ. The DNA of the CDR3 is TGTGCCAGCAGCCAACAGGGCTCCAATGAAAAACTGTTTTTT. Protein product: CASSQQGSNEKLFF.

The rearrangement uses TRBV28 and TRBJ2-2; the match to TRBD2 covers 9 bases. The CDR3 runs 16 residues. V shed 7 bases, J shed 8 bases, and the junction held 14 bases outside the gene matches. Per germline, CDR1 MDHEN and CDR2 SYDVKM. The CDR3 is CASTSPAGGIVGELFF. CDR3 in DNA: TGTGCCAGCACCAGCCCAGCGGGAGGCATAGTTGGGGAGCTGTTTTTT. Combining the CDR3 with reference TRBV28 and TRBJ2-2 gives the whole variable domain DVKVTQSSRYLVKRTGEKVFLECVQDMDHENMFWYRQDPGLGLRLIYFSYDVKMKEKGDIPEGYSVSREKKERFSLILESASTNQTSMYLCASTSPAGGIVGELFFGEGSRLTVL.

The chain links TRBV6-1 to TRBJ2-7; 7 bases are a match to TRBD1. Trimming took 8 bases from V and 6 from J; bases not matched to a gene: 13. Germline CDR1 reads MNHNS; CDR2 reads SASEGT. This CDR3 has 14 residues. The CDR3 region has the DNA TGTGCCAGCCCCTCAGCGACAGGGCGGTCCGAGCAGTACTTC. Translating it yields CASPSATGRSEQYF.

On this clone: The junction differs from germline at one of its ends, possibly a read error. The genes are TRBV5-3 and TRBJ1-4; D is unresolved. TRBV5-3 counts as an open reading frame of uncertain function. This CDR3 has 11 residues. The CDR3 DNA is TGTGCCAGAAACCGGTACGAAAATCTGTTTTTT. As protein: CARNRYENLFF.

The chain employs TRBV21-1 and TRBJ2-7; the listed D gene, TRBD2, was not tested against the DNA. TRBV21-1 has pseudogene status. This CDR3 is 14 amino acids long. The CDR3 nucleotides read TGTGCCAGCAAGGGGGGGCAGGGACTCTACGAGCAGTACTTC. Residues: CASKGGQGLYEQYF.

This clone is a singleton in its sample. The chain couples TRBV19 to TRBJ2-7, with D maybe TRBD1 (6 bases). CDR1 and CDR2 (germline): LNHDA, SQIVND (reference sequence). Between the trimmed V and J ends, which lost 5 bases and 2 bases, there was a span of 13 bases. This CDR3 region has 14 residues. The CDR3 DNA reads as TGTGCCAGTAGTCTACAGGGTTTCACCTACGAGCAGTACTTC. Encoded protein: CASSLQGFTYEQYF.

V and J are TRBV29-1 and TRBJ2-7; tentatively, D is TRBD2 (6 bases). Germline V gene lookup returns CDR1 SQVTM and CDR2 ANQGSEA. The V gene lost 7 bases and the J gene lost 4 bases, with 17 bases spanning the gap. CDR3 length equals 13 residues. The CDR3 DNA follows: TGCAGCGCTTGGGACTCGGACCTTTACGAGCAGTACTTC. Translated: CSAWDSDLYEQYF.

Of note for this clone: Other DNA sequences in this specimen translate into the identical CDR3. CDR3 sequence: CASSFGRNNEQFF. DNA for the CDR3: TGTGCCAGCAGCTTCGGGAGGAACAATGAGCAGTTCTTC. The chain joins TRBV7-2 to TRBJ2-1, with TRBD2 matching 7 bases. The CDR3 runs to 13 residues. The V gene's germline CDR1 is SGHTA and CDR2 FQGNSA. V gave up 3 bases and J gave up 5 bases; unmatched junction bases: 1.

As concerns this clone: A read error may account for a junction end that differs from germline. The chain joins TRBV7-7 to TRBJ2-5; 7 nucleotides line up with TRBD2. The CDR3 is made up of 13 amino acids. Germline CDR1 is SSHAT and CDR2 is FNYEAQ (reference sequence). CDR3 sequence: CASSPGLGETQYF. For the CDR3, the DNA is TGTGCTAGCAGCCCCGGACTAGGGGAGACCCAGTACTTC.

This clone came up once. This rearrangement joins TRBV19 to TRBJ2-1, with TRBD2 matching over 13 bases. CDR1 LNHDA and CDR2 SQIVND come from the germline V gene (reference sequence). The trim removed 5 bases at V and 5 bases at J, leaving 6 bases unmatched. The CDR3 has 16 residues. The CDR3 sequence is CASSPRTSGRHNEQFF. In DNA, the CDR3 is TGTGCCAGTAGTCCTCGGACTAGCGGGAGACACAATGAGCAGTTCTTC.

The V and J genes are TRBV5-5 and TRBJ2-2; D perhaps matches TRBD1 (6 bases). The germline V gene encodes CDR1 SGHKS and CDR2 YYEKEE (reference sequence). The length of the CDR3 is 16 residues. The V end was cut by 0 bases, the J end by 5 bases, with 14 bases between. The CDR3 DNA reads TGTGCCAGCAGCTTGGTGGGGCAGGGGCTAACCGGGGAGCTGTTTTTT. Residues: CASSLVGQGLTGELFF.

The J gene is TRBJ2-7, the V gene TRBV15; no firm D call. Trimming removed 2 bases at V and 3 bases at J, with 5 bases between. The CDR3 is 12 residues long. Per germline, CDR1 LNHNV and CDR2 YYDKDF (reference sequence). The CDR3 sequence is CATSRPGYEQYF. The CDR3 region has the DNA TGTGCCACCAGCAGACCAGGCTACGAGCAGTACTTC.

This clone was picked up one time. The chain recombines TRBV6-1 with TRBJ2-1; 10 bases align to TRBD2. This CDR3 has 15 residues. J was trimmed by 4 bases and V by 10 bases; bases with no gene match: 10. Germline-derived CDR1 and CDR2 are MNHNS and SASEGT. This CDR3 is CATEQREGPYNEQFF. As DNA, the CDR3 is TGTGCCACCGAACAGCGGGAGGGCCCGTACAATGAGCAGTTCTTC.

The chain carries TRBV18 and TRBJ1-5; 7 nucleotides line up with TRBD1. The CDR3 spans 16 residues. The V gene end was trimmed by 2 bases and the J gene end by 3 bases; junction bases not matched to a gene: 7. Germline V CDR1 and CDR2: KGHSH, LQKENI. The CDR3 spells CASSPSDRAYNQPQHF. The CDR3 coding sequence is TGTGCCAGCTCACCATCCGACAGGGCCTACAATCAGCCCCAGCATTTT.

V usage is TRBV6-5 and J usage is TRBJ2-1; 11 bases line up with TRBD1. V lost 5 bases and J lost 9; bases outside the gene matches: 9. Germline CDR1 is MNHEY and CDR2 is SVGAGI. The CDR3 sequence is 15 residues long. CDR3 sequence: CASSATGTGGVEQFF. CDR3 nucleotides: TGTGCCAGCAGTGCCACCGGGACAGGGGGTGTTGAGCAGTTCTTC.